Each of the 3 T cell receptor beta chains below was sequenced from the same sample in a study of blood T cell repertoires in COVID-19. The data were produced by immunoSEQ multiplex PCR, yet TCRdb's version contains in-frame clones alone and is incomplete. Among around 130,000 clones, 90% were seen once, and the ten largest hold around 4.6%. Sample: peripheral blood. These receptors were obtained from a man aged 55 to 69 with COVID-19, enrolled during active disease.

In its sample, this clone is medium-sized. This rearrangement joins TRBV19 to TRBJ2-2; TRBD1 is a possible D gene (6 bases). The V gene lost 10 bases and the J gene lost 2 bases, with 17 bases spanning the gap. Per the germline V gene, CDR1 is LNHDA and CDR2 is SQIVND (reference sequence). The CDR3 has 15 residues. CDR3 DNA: TGTGCCATTCCGCGGACAGCAGGCAACACCGGGGAGCTGTTTTTT. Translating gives CAIPRTAGNTGELFF.

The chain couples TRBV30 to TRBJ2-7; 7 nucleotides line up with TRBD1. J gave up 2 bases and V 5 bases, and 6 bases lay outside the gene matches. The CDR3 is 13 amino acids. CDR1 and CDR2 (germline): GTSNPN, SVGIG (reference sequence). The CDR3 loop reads CAWDRDSAYEQYF. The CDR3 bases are TGTGCCTGGGACCGGGACAGTGCCTACGAGCAGTACTTC.

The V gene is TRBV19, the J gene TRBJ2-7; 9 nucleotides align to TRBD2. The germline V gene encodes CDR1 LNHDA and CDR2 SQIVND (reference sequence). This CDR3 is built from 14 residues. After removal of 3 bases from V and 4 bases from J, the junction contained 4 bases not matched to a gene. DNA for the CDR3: TGTGCCAGTAGTATCTTAGCGGGAGAGTACGAGCAGTACTTC. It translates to CASSILAGEYEQYF.